This T cell receptor beta chain was identified during a study of cytomegalovirus exposure and HLA in healthy donors. PCR employed 60 Vbeta and 13 Jbeta primers. Data came from immunoSEQ multiplex PCR; TCRdb stores just in-frame clones and leaves some out. Of about 160,000 clones listed, 81% are singletons. In the case of this clone: Its specificity is not known.

The CDR3 is made up of 15 amino acids. V lost 5 bases and J lost 0, with 11 bases in between. Germline CDR1 KGHSH, CDR2 LQKENI. General study points: What TCR beta sequences reportedly achieved was accurate prediction of HLA-A and HLA-B alleles in most subjects. With later analysis, a missense DCLRE1C variant became linked to TCR beta V- and J-gene trimming.

This chain connects TRBV18 to TRBJ1-5; D is ambiguous. Sequenced sample: PBMCs. The receptor comes from a man in his forties or fifties in good health and CMV-seropositive. CDR3 bases: TGTGCCAGCTCAAGTTCGGGAGTTAGCAATCAGCCCCAGCATTTT. It translates to CASSSSGVSNQPQHF.